Listed below are T cell receptor beta chains from one sample, sequenced in a study of blood T cell repertoires in COVID-19. The assay was immunoSEQ multiplex PCR, and TCRdb's table has in-frame clones only and misses some. The data hold some 150,000 clones, with 81% observed a single time. Sequencing used peripheral blood. The source is a woman aged 60-70 years with active or convalescent COVID-19. CDR3s include the opening cysteine and the closing phenylalanine or tryptophan. The D gene is left open where the match is weak. Expanded clones get a size class; other rows say once, few or many, or leave the size out.

J | V | size | D | CDR3 | DNA
TRBJ1-5 | TRBV5-1 | - | TRBD1 | CASSEGAGNQPQHF | TGCGCCAGCAGCGAGGGGGCCGGCAATCAGCCCCAGCATTTT
TRBJ1-4 | TRBV4-1 | once | - | CATAGAGSEKLFF | TGCGCCACCGCTGGGGCAGGTTCTGAAAAACTGTTTTTT
TRBJ2-7 | TRBV5-1 | - | - | CASSLGPEQYF | TGCGCCAGCAGCCTGGGGCCTGAGCAGTACTTC
TRBJ2-7 | TRBV19 | few | - | CASKPTRWSYEQYF | TGTGCCAGTAAACCGACTAGATGGTCCTACGAGCAGTACTTC
TRBJ2-7 | TRBV3-1/TRBV3-2 | - | TRBD2 | CASRPGLAAGIAYF | TGTGCCAGCAGACCGGGACTAGCGGCCGGAATCGCGTACTTC
TRBJ2-5 | TRBV6-2/TRBV6-3 | - | - | CASSYLQDLGETQYF | TGTGCCAGCAGTTACCTACAGGATTTGGGGGAGACCCAGTACTTC
TRBJ2-3 | TRBV5-1 | - | TRBD1 | CASSLGRQGTDTQYF | TGCGCCAGCAGCTTGGGGCGACAGGGAACAGATACGCAGTATTTT
TRBJ1-6 | TRBV27 | - | TRBD1 | CASSQSQGAHSPLHF | TGTGCCAGCAGCCAAAGTCAGGGGGCTCATTCACCCCTCCACTTT
TRBJ1-3 | TRBV7-9 | once | TRBD1 | CASSPLTGAGNTIYF | TGTGCCAGCAGCCCTCTGACAGGGGCTGGAAACACCATATATTTT
TRBJ1-1 | TRBV7-2 | few | - | CASSLAGRQTEAFF | TGTGCCAGCAGCTTAGCGGGAAGACAGACTGAAGCTTTCTTT
TRBJ1-5 | TRBV19 | once | TRBD1 | CASSTTGSTQPQHF | TGTGCCAGTAGTACGACAGGGAGCACTCAGCCCCAGCATTTT
TRBJ2-2 | TRBV7-8 | - | - | CASRLGTVPGELFF | TGTGCCAGCAGGCTAGGGACTGTTCCCGGGGAGCTGTTTTTT
TRBJ1-2 | TRBV2 | - | - | CASMEDGYTF | TGTGCCAGCATGGAGGATGGCTACACCTTC
TRBJ1-1 | TRBV5-1 | - | - | CASSLVFGRMNTEAFF | TGCGCCAGCAGCTTGGTCTTTGGCCGCATGAACACTGAAGCTTTCTTT
TRBJ1-4 | TRBV10-3 | - | - | CAISEEPQGNSEKLFF | TGTGCCATCAGTGAGGAGCCACAGGGAAACAGTGAAAAACTGTTTTTT
TRBJ2-7 | TRBV28 | once | - | CASSLFQALGEQYF | TGTGCCAGCAGTTTATTTCAGGCGCTGGGCGAGCAGTACTTC
TRBJ2-1 | TRBV10-3 | - | TRBD1 | CAINQGAGEQFF | TGTGCCATCAATCAGGGGGCAGGTGAGCAGTTCTTC
TRBJ1-5 | TRBV5-1 | - | - | CASSSIPGNQPQHF | TGCGCCAGCAGCTCGATTCCCGGGAATCAGCCCCAGCATTTT
TRBJ1-4 | TRBV6-5 | - | - | CASRRGKLFF | TGTGCCAGCAGAAGAGGAAAACTGTTTTTT
TRBJ2-3 | TRBV28 | - | - | CASSLFLPLSSGLSTDTQYF | TGTGCCAGCAGTTTATTCTTGCCCCTTTCCAGCGGGTTAAGCACAGATACGCAGTATTTT
TRBJ1-5 | TRBV28 | - | TRBD1 | CASRPPAGTDSNQPQHF | TGTGCCAGCAGACCCCCCGCGGGGACAGATAGCAATCAGCCCCAGCATTTT
TRBJ2-1 | TRBV5-1 | - | - | CASSLTESSYNEQFF | TGCGCCAGCAGCTTGACAGAGAGCTCCTACAATGAGCAGTTCTTC
TRBJ1-6 | TRBV5-1 | - | - | CASSLRSYNSPLHF | TGCGCCAGCAGCCTCAGATCCTATAATTCACCCCTCCACTTT
TRBJ2-3 | TRBV5-1 | - | TRBD2 | CASSSALAGVQDTQYF | TGCGCCAGCAGCTCGGCACTAGCGGGAGTGCAAGATACGCAGTATTTT
TRBJ2-3 | TRBV29-1 | - | TRBD2 | CSAAGLAGAVDTQYF | TGCAGCGCCGCTGGACTAGCGGGAGCGGTAGATACGCAGTATTTT
TRBJ1-1 | TRBV19 | - | - | CASSILAGTLHTEAFF | -
TRBJ2-5 | TRBV10-3 | once | - | CAISAASRETQYF | TGTGCCATCAGTGCCGCTAGCAGAGAGACCCAGTACTTC
TRBJ2-1 | TRBV6-5 | - | - | CASIRGNEQFF | TGTGCCAGCATTCGCGGCAATGAGCAGTTCTTC
TRBJ1-5 | TRBV28 | - | TRBD1 | CASSMDRGSWSHF | TGTGCCAGCAGTATGGACAGGGGATCATGGTCCCATTTT
TRBJ1-1 | TRBV7-9 | - | TRBD1 | CASSPPGQGAAGNTEAFF | TGTGCCAGCAGCCCTCCCGGACAGGGGGCGGCCGGAAACACTGAAGCTTTCTTT
TRBJ2-5 | TRBV27 | - | - | CASSIDVRGATETQYF | TGTGCCAGCAGTATCGATGTGCGGGGAGCAACTGAGACCCAGTACTTC
TRBJ1-5 | TRBV6-2/TRBV6-3 | - | - | CASSYGFNQPQHF | TGTGCCAGCAGTTACGGCTTTAATCAGCCCCAGCATTTT
TRBJ1-3 | TRBV5-1 | - | - | CATSTGSSGNTIYF | TGCGCCACAAGTACAGGGAGCTCTGGAAACACCATATATTTT
TRBJ1-4 | TRBV28 | - | - | CASSFVIQSTNEKLFF | TGTGCCAGCAGTTTCGTGATACAGTCAACTAATGAAAAACTGTTTTTT
TRBJ1-1 | TRBV5-1 | once | - | CASRGPGNTEAFF | TGCGCCAGCAGGGGGCCAGGGAACACTGAAGCTTTCTTT
TRBJ2-1 | TRBV5-1 | - | - | CASSFPGESYNEQFF | TGCGCCAGCAGCTTCCCCGGGGAATCCTACAATGAGCAGTTCTTC
TRBJ2-1 | TRBV19 | - | TRBD2 | CASSGGAGEQFF | TGTGCCAGTAGCGGGGGGGCAGGAGAGCAGTTCTTC
TRBJ1-2 | TRBV5-4 | - | TRBD1 | CASSPDRGRNGYTF | TGTGCCAGCAGCCCAGACAGGGGGCGAAATGGCTACACCTTC
TRBJ1-1 | TRBV27 | once | TRBD1 | CASSSYGQGARAFF | TGTGCCAGCAGTTCATATGGACAGGGGGCTCGAGCTTTCTTT
TRBJ1-4 | TRBV7-9 | - | - | CASSPSNEKLFF | TGTGCCAGCAGCCCCAGTAATGAAAAACTGTTTTTT